This T cell receptor (beta chain) was recorded in a study of control samples from healthy donors and cancer patients. The data were produced by immunoSEQ multiplex PCR, yet TCRdb's version contains in-frame clones alone and is incomplete. Of about 100,000 clones in the sample, 80% to 90% were seen once. The CDR3 length is 15 residues. CDR1 is MNHEY, CDR2 SVGAGI, per germline. The V gene end was trimmed by 6 bases and the J gene end by 3 bases; junction bases not matched to a gene: 6. The TCR was taken from a man aged 25 to 40 in good health. The V and J genes are TRBV6-5 and TRBJ2-7, with TRBD2 matching over 12 bases. Material: blood. The CDR3 nucleotides are TGTGCCAGCAGGACTAGCGGGAGCGCGAGCTACGAGCAGTACTTC. It codes for CASRTSGSASYEQYF.